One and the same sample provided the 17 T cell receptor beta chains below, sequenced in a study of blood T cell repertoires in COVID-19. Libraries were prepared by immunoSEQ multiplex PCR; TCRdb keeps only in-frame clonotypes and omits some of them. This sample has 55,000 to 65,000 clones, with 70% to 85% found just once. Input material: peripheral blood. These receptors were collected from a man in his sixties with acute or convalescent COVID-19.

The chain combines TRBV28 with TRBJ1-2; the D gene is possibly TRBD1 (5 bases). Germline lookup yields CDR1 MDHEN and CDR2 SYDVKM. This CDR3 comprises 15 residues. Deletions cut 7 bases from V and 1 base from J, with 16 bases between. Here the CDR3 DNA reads TGTGCCAGCAACAGCAGGGATCGTGATAACTATGGCTACACCTTC. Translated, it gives CASNSRDRDNYGYTF.

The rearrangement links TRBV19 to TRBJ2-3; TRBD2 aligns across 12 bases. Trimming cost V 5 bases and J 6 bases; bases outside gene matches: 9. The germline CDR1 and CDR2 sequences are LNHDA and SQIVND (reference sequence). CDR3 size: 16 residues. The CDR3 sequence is CASSLPRGLAGDTQYF. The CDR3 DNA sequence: TGTGCCAGTAGTTTACCGAGAGGACTAGCGGGGGATACGCAGTATTTT.

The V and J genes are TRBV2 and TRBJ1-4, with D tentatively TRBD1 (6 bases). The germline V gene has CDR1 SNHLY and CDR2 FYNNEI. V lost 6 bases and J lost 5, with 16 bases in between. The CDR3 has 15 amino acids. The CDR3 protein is CASRVSGGANEKLFF. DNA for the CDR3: TGTGCCAGCAGGGTTAGCGGGGGCGCAAATGAAAAACTGTTTTTT. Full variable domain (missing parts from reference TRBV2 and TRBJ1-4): EPEVTQTPSHQVTQMGQEVILRCVPISNHLYFYWYRQILGQKVEFLVSFYNNEISEKSEIFDDQFSVERPDGSNFTLKIRSTKLEDSAMYFCASRVSGGANEKLFFGSGTQLSVL.

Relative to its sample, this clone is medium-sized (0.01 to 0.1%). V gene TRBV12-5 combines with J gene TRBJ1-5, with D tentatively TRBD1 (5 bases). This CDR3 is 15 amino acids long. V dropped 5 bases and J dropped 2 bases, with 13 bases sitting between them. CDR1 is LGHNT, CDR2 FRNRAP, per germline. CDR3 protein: CASGPPGAGNQPQHF. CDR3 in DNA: TGTGCTAGTGGTCCCCCTGGGGCCGGCAATCAGCCCCAGCATTTT.

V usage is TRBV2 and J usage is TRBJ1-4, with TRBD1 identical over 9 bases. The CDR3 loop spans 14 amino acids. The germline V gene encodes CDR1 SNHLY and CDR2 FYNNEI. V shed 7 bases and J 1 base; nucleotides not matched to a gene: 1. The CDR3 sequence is CASNRGRTNEKLFF. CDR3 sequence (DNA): TGTGCCAGCAACAGGGGGCGAACTAATGAAAAACTGTTTTTT.

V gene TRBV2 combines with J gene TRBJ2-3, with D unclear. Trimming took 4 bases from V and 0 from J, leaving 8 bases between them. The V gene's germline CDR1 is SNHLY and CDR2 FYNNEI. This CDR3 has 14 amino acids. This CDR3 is CASSALRSTDTQYF. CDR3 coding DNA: TGTGCCAGCAGTGCCCTTAGAAGCACAGATACGCAGTATTTT.

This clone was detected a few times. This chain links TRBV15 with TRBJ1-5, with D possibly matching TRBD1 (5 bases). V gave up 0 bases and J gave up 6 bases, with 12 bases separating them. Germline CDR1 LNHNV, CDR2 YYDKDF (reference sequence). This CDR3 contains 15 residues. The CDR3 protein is CATSRDGGLIQPQHF. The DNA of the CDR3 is TGTGCCACCAGCAGAGATGGGGGACTGATTCAGCCCCAGCATTTT.

CDR3 in DNA: TGTGCCAGCAGCGTAGAGGCGGGATTCACAGATACGCAGTATTTT. Translated: CASSVEAGFTDTQYF. The chain uses TRBV9 and TRBJ2-3; possibly TRBD2 for D (6 bases). Germline loops: CDR1 SGDLS, CDR2 YYNGEE. The CDR3 contains 15 residues. Trimming stripped 0 bases from V and 2 bases from J, with 10 bases between.

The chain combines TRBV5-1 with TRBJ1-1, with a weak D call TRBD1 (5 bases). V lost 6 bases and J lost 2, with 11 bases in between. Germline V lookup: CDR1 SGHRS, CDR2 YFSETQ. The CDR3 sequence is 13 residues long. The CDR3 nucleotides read TGCGCCAGCACCGCCGGGGGTAACACTGAAGCTTTCTTT. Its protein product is CASTAGGNTEAFF.

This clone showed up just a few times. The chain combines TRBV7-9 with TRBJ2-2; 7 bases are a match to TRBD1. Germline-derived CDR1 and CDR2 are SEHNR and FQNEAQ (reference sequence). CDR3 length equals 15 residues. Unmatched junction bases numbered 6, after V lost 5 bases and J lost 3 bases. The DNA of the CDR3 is TGTGCCAGCAGCGTTAGGGACAGCTACACCGGGGAGCTGTTTTTT. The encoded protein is CASSVRDSYTGELFF.

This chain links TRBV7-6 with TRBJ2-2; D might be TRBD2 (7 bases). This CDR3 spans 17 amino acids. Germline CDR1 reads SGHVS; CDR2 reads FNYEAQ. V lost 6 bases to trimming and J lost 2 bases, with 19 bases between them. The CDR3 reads CASSQRVGGLNTGELFF. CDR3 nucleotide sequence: TGTGCCAGCAGTCAACGAGTGGGGGGGCTTAACACCGGGGAGCTGTTTTTT.

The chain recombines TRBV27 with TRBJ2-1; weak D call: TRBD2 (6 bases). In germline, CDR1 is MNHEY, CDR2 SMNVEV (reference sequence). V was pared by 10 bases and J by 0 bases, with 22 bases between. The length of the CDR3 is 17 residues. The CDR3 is CATKGRGYPSSYNEQFF. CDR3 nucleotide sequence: TGTGCCACGAAGGGGCGGGGTTACCCCAGCTCCTACAATGAGCAGTTCTTC.

CDR3 in DNA: TGTGCCAGTAGTTGGGACAGGGGGCGAGAGACCCAGTACTTC. It codes for CASSWDRGRETQYF. The J gene is TRBJ2-5, the V gene TRBV19, with 12 nucleotides matching TRBD1. Germline loops: CDR1 LNHDA, CDR2 SQIVND (reference sequence). CDR3 size: 14 residues. The V gene end was trimmed by 5 bases and the J gene end by 4 bases; junction bases not matched to a gene: 2.

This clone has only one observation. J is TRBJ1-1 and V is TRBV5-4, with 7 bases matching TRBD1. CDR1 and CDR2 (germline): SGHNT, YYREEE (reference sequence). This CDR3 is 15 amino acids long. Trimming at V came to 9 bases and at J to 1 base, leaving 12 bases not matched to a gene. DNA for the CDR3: TGTGCCACCACCCCAGGGGGATCCGGGAACACTGAAGCTTTCTTT. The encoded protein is CATTPGGSGNTEAFF.

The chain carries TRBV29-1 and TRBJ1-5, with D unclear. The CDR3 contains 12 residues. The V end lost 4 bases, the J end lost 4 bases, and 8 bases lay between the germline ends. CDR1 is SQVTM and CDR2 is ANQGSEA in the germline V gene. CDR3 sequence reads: CSVGSTNQPQHF. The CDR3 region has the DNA TGCAGCGTTGGGTCAACTAATCAGCCCCAGCATTTT.

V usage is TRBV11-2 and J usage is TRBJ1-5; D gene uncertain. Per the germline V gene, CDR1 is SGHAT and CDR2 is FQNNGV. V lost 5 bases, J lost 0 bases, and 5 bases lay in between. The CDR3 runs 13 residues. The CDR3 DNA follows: TGTGCCAGCAGCCTATATAGCAATCAGCCCCAGCATTTT. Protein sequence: CASSLYSNQPQHF.

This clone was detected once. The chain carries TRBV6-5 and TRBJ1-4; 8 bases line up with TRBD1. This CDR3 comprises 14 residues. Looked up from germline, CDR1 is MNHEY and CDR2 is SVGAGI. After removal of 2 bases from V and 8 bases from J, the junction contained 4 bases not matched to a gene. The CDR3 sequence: CASSYGSGGEKLFF. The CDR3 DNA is TGTGCCAGCAGTTACGGCTCAGGGGGCGAAAAACTGTTTTTT.